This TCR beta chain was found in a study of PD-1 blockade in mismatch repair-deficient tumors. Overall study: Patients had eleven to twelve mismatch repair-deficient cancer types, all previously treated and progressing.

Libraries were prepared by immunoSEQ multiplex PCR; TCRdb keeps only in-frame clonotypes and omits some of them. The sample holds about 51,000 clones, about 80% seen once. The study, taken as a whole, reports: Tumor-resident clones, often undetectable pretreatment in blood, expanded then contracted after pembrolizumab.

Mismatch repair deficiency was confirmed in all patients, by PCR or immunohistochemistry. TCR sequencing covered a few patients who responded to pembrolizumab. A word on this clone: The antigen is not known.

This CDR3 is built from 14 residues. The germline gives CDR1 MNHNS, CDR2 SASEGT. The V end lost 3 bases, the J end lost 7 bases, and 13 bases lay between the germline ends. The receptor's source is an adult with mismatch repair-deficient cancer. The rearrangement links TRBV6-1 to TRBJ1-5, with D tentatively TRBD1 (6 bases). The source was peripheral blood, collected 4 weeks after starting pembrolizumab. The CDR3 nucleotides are TGTGCCAGCAGTGATGGGGGGGGCGAGCAGCCCCAGCATTTT. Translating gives CASSDGGGEQPQHF.